This is a list of T cell receptor beta chains from one sample in a study of glioma-infiltrating T cells after dendritic cell vaccination. Sequencing was performed with immunoSEQ multiplex PCR; in TCRdb, only in-frame clones are kept and a portion is missing. The sample carries about 92,000 clones, 70% to 90% recorded once. The specimen was blood, collected before dendritic cell vaccination. Receptors were obtained from a human donor with glioblastoma. CDR3s include the opening cysteine and the closing phenylalanine or tryptophan. Each record gives: CDR3 DNA, CDR3 protein, D gene, clone size, V gene, J gene. D genes are given only for firm matches. The size of a clone is reported for some rows only, either as once, few or many, or as a class for expanded clones.

TGTGCCAGCATAGTACAGTTGGGTCAGCCCCAGCATTTT	CASIVQLGQPQHF	NA	NA	TRBV2	TRBJ1-5
TGTGCCACCGTCCTACCCCGGCCACCGGGGGAAGCTTTCTTT	CATVLPRPPGEAFF	NA	NA	TRBV6-5	TRBJ1-1
TGTGCCAGCAGCTTAGATCACAATCAGCCCCAGCATTTT	CASSLDHNQPQHF	NA	NA	TRBV7-6	TRBJ1-5
TGTGCCAGCAAACCGGACAGAGGACTTAACTATGGCTACACCTTC	CASKPDRGLNYGYTF	NA	NA	TRBV2	TRBJ1-2
TGCGCCAGCGGTCGGGCGGGGGTCTACGAGCAGTACTTC	CASGRAGVYEQYF	TRBD2	NA	TRBV5-1	TRBJ2-7
TGTGCCAGCAGTGAATCCTTACTAGCGGAGCCTTACAATGAGCAGTTCTTC	CASSESLLAEPYNEQFF	TRBD2	NA	TRBV25-1	TRBJ2-1
TGCGCCAGCAGCCCCCCGGCCTACGAGCAGTACTTC	CASSPPAYEQYF	NA	NA	TRBV5-1	TRBJ2-7
TGTGCCAGCAGCCCCCAAGGGACTGTTAATCCGTTCTTC	CASSPQGTVNPFF	NA	NA	TRBV9	TRBJ2-1
TGTGCCAGCAGTTCCGGGACAGGCTACGAGCAGTACTTC	CASSSGTGYEQYF	TRBD1	once	TRBV6-5	TRBJ2-7
TGTGCCAGCAGTCCAGGCACAGATACGCAGTATTTT	CASSPGTDTQYF	NA	NA	TRBV27	TRBJ2-3
TGTGCCAGCAACGGGGACTTTACGTACGAGCAGTACTTC	CASNGDFTYEQYF	NA	NA	TRBV2	TRBJ2-7
TGTGCCAGCAGCGTGGGATCGGGAGGCACTGAAGCTTTCTTT	CASSVGSGGTEAFF	NA	NA	TRBV9	TRBJ1-1
TGTGCCAGCAGCATGACTCGGACAGGGAGATATGGCTACACCTTC	CASSMTRTGRYGYTF	TRBD1	NA	TRBV7-2	TRBJ1-2
TGTGCCAGCAGTTACTCACCGGTGGGCAGGGACTACGAGCAGTACTTC	CASSYSPVGRDYEQYF	NA	NA	TRBV6-6	TRBJ2-7
TGTGCCAGCAGTGGCCCGGGGTACGACTATGGCTACACCTTC	CASSGPGYDYGYTF	NA	once	TRBV6-5	TRBJ1-2
TGTGCCAGCAGCAGGCGGTGGGGGCAGGAAACCTACGAGCAGTACTTC	CASSRRWGQETYEQYF	NA	few	TRBV11-1	TRBJ2-7
TGCGCCAGCAGCTGGACAGGGGGCACAGATACGCAGTATTTT	CASSWTGGTDTQYF	TRBD1	NA	TRBV5-1	TRBJ2-3
TGCGCCAGCAGCCCCCGGACAGGGATCTACGAGCAGTACTTC	CASSPRTGIYEQYF	TRBD1	few	TRBV4-1	TRBJ2-7
TGTGCCAGCGGCAGGAACACTGAAGCTTTCTTT	CASGRNTEAFF	NA	NA	TRBV27	TRBJ1-1
TGTGCCAGCAGTCAACTCTGGGAGACCCAGTACTTC	CASSQLWETQYF	NA	NA	TRBV6-5	TRBJ2-5
TGTGCCAGCAGCAGACAGGGGTCAGGATCACCCCTCCACTTT	CASSRQGSGSPLHF	TRBD1	NA	TRBV7-3	TRBJ1-6
TGTGCCACCAGCAGGGACGGACTCTACGAGCAGTACTTC	CATSRDGLYEQYF	NA	NA	TRBV15	TRBJ2-7
TGTGCCAGCAGCTTGGGGAGGGGAGGCAATCAGCCCCAGCATTTT	CASSLGRGGNQPQHF	NA	once	TRBV13	TRBJ1-5
TGTGCCAGCAGCGGGGGGACAGGAGTTAATCAGCCCCAGCATTTT	CASSGGTGVNQPQHF	TRBD1	NA	TRBV9	TRBJ1-5
TGCGCCAGCAGCCAAGAAGTAGCAGGGGCACTAGCGTCGTCAGATACGCAGTATTTT	CASSQEVAGALASSDTQYF	NA	NA	TRBV4-3	TRBJ2-3
TGTGCCAGCAGCCTCGGGCGACAGGGAGCGTATGGAAACACCATATATTTT	CASSLGRQGAYGNTIYF	TRBD1	NA	TRBV5-4	TRBJ1-3
TGTGCCAGCAGCGCCTCTAGCGGGAGTTCCTACAATGAGCAGTTCTTC	CASSASSGSSYNEQFF	TRBD2	NA	TRBV9	TRBJ2-1
TGTGCCAGCAGTTCCTCGGACAGGGCATACGAGCAGTACTTC	CASSSSDRAYEQYF	TRBD1	NA	TRBV6-5	TRBJ2-7
TGTGCCAGCAGCCCCAGGGCCCTCAGCAATCAGCCCCAGCATTTT	CASSPRALSNQPQHF	NA	few	TRBV5-6	TRBJ1-5
TGCGCCAGCAGCCGAATGCTACCGGACACCATATATTTT	CASSRMLPDTIYF	NA	NA	TRBV5-1	TRBJ1-3
TGTGCCAGCAGTGGGGGCGGGGGCGAAAATTACAATGAGCAGTTCTTC	CASSGGGGENYNEQFF	NA	NA	TRBV25-1	TRBJ2-1
TGTGCCAGCAGCCGGACAGGGGCGACCTACGAGCAGTACTTC	CASSRTGATYEQYF	TRBD1	NA	TRBV7-2	TRBJ2-7
TGTGCCAGTAGTGCCCGGGACGGGGGATTAAGCGAGCAGTACTTC	CASSARDGGLSEQYF	NA	NA	TRBV19	TRBJ2-7
TGTGCCAGCAGCCCAGGGCCCGGGTTCCAGAGCAACTCCTATAATTCACCCCTCCACTTT	CASSPGPGFQSNSYNSPLHF	NA	NA	TRBV27	TRBJ1-6
TGCGCCAGCAGCTTGGGGGAGATAGGCAATCAGCCCCAGCATTTT	CASSLGEIGNQPQHF	NA	NA	TRBV5-1	TRBJ1-5
TGTGCCAGCAGCTTAGTGGGAGGGTATGGTGAGCAGTTCTTC	CASSLVGGYGEQFF	TRBD2	few	TRBV11-2	TRBJ2-1
TGTGCCAGCAGCTTAGCGAGGCCAGGGGGCCCGGCCCTTAACTATGGCTACACCTTC	CASSLARPGGPALNYGYTF	TRBD1	NA	TRBV7-2	TRBJ1-2
TGTGCCAGCAGCTTGGCCGCGGTAGATACGCAGTATTTT	CASSLAAVDTQYF	NA	NA	TRBV5-4	TRBJ2-3
TGTGCCAGCAGCTTAAGCGGAAACACCATATATTTT	CASSLSGNTIYF	NA	NA	TRBV7-2	TRBJ1-3
TGTGCCAGCAGTCCCGGGACTAGCTCTTCCGGGGAGCTGTTTTTT	CASSPGTSSSGELFF	TRBD2	NA	TRBV28	TRBJ2-2
TGTGCCAGCAGTGCTCCGCCGGGACAGAAATATGGCTACACCTTC	CASSAPPGQKYGYTF	TRBD1	few	TRBV25-1	TRBJ1-2
TGCGCCAGCCTGGGACAGGGGGCGGGAGAGACCCAGTACTTC	CASLGQGAGETQYF	TRBD1	NA	TRBV5-1	TRBJ2-5
TGTGCCAGCAGCTTACCGCCGTCAGGGACTAGGGCCTCCGAGCAGTACTTC	CASSLPPSGTRASEQYF	TRBD2	NA	TRBV7-2	TRBJ2-7
TGTGCCACCTACTGGGGACAGGGCGAAGCTTTCTTT	CATYWGQGEAFF	TRBD1	few	TRBV28	TRBJ1-1
TGTGCCAGCTCACCACAAATGGAAGCGGGAGGGACTGAGCAGTTCTTC	CASSPQMEAGGTEQFF	TRBD2	NA	TRBV18	TRBJ2-1
TGTGCCACCGTGTCAGGGAATAGCAATCAGCCCCAGCATTTT	CATVSGNSNQPQHF	NA	NA	TRBV6-1	TRBJ1-5
TGTGCCAGCAGTTACTCCCTTAGTGGAGGATCCTACGAGCAGTACTTC	CASSYSLSGGSYEQYF	NA	NA	TRBV6-6	TRBJ2-7
TGTGCCAGCAGCCAATGGGACAGCTACAATGAGCAGTTCTTC	CASSQWDSYNEQFF	TRBD1	NA	TRBV16	TRBJ2-1
TGCGCCAGCAGCCCTCACTATACGAACACCGGGGAGCTGTTTTTT	CASSPHYTNTGELFF	NA	NA	TRBV5-1	TRBJ2-2
TGTGCCAGCAGCAAACACGAATTTAGCAATCAGCCCCAGCATTTT	CASSKHEFSNQPQHF	NA	NA	TRBV7-8	TRBJ1-5
TGTGCCAGCAGTTTAGGCAGGGCGCGGGAAAAACTGTTTTTT	CASSLGRAREKLFF	NA	NA	TRBV28	TRBJ1-4
TGTGCCAGCAGCTCGAGACTAGCGGGGGGGAAGTACACCGGGGAGCTGTTTTTT	CASSSRLAGGKYTGELFF	TRBD2	NA	TRBV7-3	TRBJ2-2
TGTGCCAGCAGTCGGGGCTCTGGAAACACCATATATTTT	CASSRGSGNTIYF	NA	NA	TRBV6-5	TRBJ1-3